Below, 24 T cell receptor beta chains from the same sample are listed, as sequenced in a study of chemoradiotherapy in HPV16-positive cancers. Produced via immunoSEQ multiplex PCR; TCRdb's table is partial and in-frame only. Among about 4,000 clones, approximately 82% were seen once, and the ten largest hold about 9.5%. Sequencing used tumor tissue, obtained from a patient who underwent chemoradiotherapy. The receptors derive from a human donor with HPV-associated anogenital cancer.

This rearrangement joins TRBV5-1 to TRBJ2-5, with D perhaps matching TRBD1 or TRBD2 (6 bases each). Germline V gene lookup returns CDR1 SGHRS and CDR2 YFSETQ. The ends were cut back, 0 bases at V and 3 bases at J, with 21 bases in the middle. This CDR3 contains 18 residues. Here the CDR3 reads CASSLAPIGGPGEETQYF. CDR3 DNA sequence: TGCGCCAGCAGCTTGGCCCCCATTGGGGGCCCGGGAGAAGAGACCCAGTACTTC.

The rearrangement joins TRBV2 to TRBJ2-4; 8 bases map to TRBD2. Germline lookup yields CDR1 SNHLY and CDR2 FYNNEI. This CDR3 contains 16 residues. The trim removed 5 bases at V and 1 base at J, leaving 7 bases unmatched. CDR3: CASSTGGDLAKNIQYF. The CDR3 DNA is TGTGCCAGCAGTACCGGGGGGGATCTGGCCAAAAACATTCAGTACTTC.

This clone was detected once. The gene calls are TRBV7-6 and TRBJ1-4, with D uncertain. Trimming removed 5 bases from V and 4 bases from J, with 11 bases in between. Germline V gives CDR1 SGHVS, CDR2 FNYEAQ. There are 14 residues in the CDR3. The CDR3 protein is CASSLQSYNEKLFF. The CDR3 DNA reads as TGTGCCAGCAGCCTACAGAGTTATAATGAAAAACTGTTTTTT.

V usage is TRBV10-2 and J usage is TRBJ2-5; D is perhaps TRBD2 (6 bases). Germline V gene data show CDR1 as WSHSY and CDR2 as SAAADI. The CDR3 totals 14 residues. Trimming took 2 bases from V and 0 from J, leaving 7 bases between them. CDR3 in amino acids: CASSERGYQETQYF. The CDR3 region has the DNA TGCGCCAGCAGTGAGCGGGGGTACCAAGAGACCCAGTACTTC.

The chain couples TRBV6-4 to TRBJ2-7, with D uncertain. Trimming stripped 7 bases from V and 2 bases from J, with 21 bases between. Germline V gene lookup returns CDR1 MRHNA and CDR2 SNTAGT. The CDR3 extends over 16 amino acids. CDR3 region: CASTPRRILVTYEQYF. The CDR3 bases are TGTGCCAGCACCCCTAGAAGGATACTGGTAACCTACGAGCAGTACTTC.

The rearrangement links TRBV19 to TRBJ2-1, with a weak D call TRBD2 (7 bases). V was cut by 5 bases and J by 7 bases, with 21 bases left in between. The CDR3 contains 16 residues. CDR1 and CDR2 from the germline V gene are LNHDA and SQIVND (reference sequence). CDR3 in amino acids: CASSSWFGGAANEQFF. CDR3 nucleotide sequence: TGTGCCAGTAGTTCCTGGTTTGGGGGGGCGGCAAATGAGCAGTTCTTC.

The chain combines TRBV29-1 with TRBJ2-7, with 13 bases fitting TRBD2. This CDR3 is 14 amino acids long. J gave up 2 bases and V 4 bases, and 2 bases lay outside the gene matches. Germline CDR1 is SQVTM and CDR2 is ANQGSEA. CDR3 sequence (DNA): TGCAGCGTTGGGGGACTAGCGGGGACCTACGAGCAGTACTTC. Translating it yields CSVGGLAGTYEQYF.

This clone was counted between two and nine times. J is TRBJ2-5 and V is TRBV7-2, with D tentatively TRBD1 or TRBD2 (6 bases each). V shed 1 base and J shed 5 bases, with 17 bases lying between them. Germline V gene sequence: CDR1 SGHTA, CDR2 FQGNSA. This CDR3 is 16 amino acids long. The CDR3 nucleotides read TGTGCCAGCAGCTTAGGCGGGACATTAAGGCGGGAGACCCAGTACTTC. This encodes CASSLGGTLRRETQYF.

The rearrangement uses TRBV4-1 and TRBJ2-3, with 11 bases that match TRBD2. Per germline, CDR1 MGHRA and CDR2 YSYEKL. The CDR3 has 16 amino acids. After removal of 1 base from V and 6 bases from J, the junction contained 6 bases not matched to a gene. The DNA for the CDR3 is TGCGCCAGCAGCCAAGGACTAGCGGGACCGAAGGATACGCAGTATTTT. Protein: CASSQGLAGPKDTQYF.

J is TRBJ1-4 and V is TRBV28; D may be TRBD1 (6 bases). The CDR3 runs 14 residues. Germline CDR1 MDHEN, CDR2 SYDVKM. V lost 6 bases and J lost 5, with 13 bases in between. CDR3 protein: CASRRGQPNEKLFF. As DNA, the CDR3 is TGTGCCAGCAGGCGGGGGCAGCCGAATGAAAAACTGTTTTTT.

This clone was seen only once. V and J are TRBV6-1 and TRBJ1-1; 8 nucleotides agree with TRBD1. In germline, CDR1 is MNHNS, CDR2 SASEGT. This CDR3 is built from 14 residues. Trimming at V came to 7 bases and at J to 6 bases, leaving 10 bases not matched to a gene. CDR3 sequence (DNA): TGTGCCAGCATGGAGACAGGGGTCGTCTCTGAAGCTTTCTTT. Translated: CASMETGVVSEAFF.

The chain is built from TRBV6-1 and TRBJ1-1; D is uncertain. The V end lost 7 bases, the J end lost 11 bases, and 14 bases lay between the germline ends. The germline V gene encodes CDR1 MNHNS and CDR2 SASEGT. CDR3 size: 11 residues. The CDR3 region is CASTLGWVAFF. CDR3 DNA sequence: TGTGCCAGCACCCTGGGATGGGTGGCTTTCTTT.

CDR3 sequence (DNA): TGTGCCAGCAGCTTCGTTGGGGAAAACATTCAGTACTTC. Translated: CASSFVGENIQYF. The rearrangement links TRBV7-3 to TRBJ2-4; no clear D gene. CDR3 length: 13 residues. V lost 3 bases and J lost 5, with 8 bases in between. Germline V gene data show CDR1 as SGHTA and CDR2 as FQGTGA.

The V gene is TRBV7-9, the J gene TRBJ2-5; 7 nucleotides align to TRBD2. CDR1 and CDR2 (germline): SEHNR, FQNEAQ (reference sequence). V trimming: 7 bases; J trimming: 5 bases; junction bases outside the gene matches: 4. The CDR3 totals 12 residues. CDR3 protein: CASNRGVETQYF. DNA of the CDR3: TGTGCCAGCAACCGGGGGGTGGAGACCCAGTACTTC.

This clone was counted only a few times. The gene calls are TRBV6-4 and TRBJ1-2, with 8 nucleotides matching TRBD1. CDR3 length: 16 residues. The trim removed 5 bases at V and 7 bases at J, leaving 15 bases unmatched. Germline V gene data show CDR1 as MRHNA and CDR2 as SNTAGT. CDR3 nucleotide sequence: TGTGCCAGCAGTCCTGATCCAGACAGGGGAGGTAGTGGCTACACCTTC. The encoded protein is CASSPDPDRGGSGYTF.

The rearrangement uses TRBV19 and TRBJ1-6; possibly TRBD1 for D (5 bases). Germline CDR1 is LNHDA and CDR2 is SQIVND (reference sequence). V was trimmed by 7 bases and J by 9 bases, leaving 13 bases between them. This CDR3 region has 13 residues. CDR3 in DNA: TGTGCCAGTACCTTGACGGGGGGTTCACCCCTCCACTTT. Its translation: CASTLTGGSPLHF.

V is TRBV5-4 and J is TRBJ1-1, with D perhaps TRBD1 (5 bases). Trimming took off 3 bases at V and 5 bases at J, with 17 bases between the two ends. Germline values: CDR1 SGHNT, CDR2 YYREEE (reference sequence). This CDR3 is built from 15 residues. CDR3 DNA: TGTGCCAGCAGCTCCAAACTATACGGACATACTGAAGCTTTCTTT. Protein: CASSSKLYGHTEAFF.

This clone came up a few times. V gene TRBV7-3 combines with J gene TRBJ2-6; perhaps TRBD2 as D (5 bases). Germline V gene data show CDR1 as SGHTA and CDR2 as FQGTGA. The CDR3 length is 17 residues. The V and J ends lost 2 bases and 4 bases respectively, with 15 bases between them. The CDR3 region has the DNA TGTGCCAGCAGCTTACAAGCGAGGGTCTTCGGGGCCAACGTCCTGACTTTC. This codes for CASSLQARVFGANVLTF.

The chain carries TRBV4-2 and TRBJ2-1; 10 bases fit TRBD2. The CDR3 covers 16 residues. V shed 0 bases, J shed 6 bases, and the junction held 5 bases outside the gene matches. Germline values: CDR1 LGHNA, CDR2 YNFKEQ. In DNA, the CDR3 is TGTGCCAGCAGCCAAGATGCTAGCGGGGGTTTCAATGAGCAGTTCTTC. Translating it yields CASSQDASGGFNEQFF.

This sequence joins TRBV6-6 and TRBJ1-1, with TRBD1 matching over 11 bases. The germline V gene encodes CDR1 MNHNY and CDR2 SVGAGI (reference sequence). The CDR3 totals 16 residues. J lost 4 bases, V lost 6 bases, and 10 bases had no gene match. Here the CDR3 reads CASSGGTGGFGTEAFF. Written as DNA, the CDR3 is TGTGCCAGCAGCGGAGGGACAGGGGGATTTGGCACTGAAGCTTTCTTT.

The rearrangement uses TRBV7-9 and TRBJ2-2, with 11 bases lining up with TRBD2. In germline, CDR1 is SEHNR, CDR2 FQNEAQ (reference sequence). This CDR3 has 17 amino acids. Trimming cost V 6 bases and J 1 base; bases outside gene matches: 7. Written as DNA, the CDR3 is TGTGCCAGCAGGGAGGGACTAGCGGAGAAGAACACCGGGGAGCTGTTTTTT. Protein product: CASREGLAEKNTGELFF. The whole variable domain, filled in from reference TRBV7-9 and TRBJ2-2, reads DTGVSQNPRHKITKRGQNVTFRCDPISEHNRLYWYRQTLGQGPEFLTYFQNEAQLEKSRLLSDRFSAERPKGSFSTLEIQRTEQGDSAMYLCASREGLAEKNTGELFFGEGSRLTVL.

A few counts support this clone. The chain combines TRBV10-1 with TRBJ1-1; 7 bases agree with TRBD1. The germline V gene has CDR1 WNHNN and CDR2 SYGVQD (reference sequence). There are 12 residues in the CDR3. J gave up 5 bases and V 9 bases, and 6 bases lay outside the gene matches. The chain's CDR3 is CARNRGQTEAFF. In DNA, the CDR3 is TGCGCCAGGAACAGGGGACAGACTGAAGCTTTCTTT.

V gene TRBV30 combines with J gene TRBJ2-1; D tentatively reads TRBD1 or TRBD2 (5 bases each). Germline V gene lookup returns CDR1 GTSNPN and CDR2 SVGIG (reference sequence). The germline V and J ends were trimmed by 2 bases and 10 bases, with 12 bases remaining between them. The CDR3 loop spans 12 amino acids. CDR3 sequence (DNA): TGTGCCTGGAGTCGGGACGTCTACGAGCAGTTCTTC. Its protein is CAWSRDVYEQFF.

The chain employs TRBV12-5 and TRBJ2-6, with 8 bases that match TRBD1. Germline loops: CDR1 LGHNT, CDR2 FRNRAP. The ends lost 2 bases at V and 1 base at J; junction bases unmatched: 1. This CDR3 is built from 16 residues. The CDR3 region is CASGLTGGSGANVLTF. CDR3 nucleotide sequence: TGTGCTAGTGGTTTGACAGGGGGTTCTGGGGCCAACGTCCTGACTTTC.